These T cell receptor beta chains were read from a single sample in a study of blood T cell repertoires in COVID-19. Assay used: immunoSEQ multiplex PCR; TCRdb lists only in-frame clones, some missing. The table includes approximately 200,000 clones, roughly 77% detected once. The sample taken for sequencing was peripheral blood. These receptors all stem from an elderly woman with COVID-19, enrolled during active disease. Both conserved end residues are trimmed from each CDR3.

v_call	cdr3_aa
TRBV5-4	ASSLVGGTYTGELF
TRBV19	ASSMVGLAGVVEQF
TRBV7-2	ASSSNRAGYT
TRBV14	ASSPTGRQAF
TRBV4-3	ASSQEVYGGPYNEQF
TRBV19	ASSIPWGTGHTEAF
TRBV10-3	AISESPRRTGKHYGYT
TRBV7-2	ASRSNPRGGDTEAF
TRBV28	ASSLKLGQSEAF
TRBV2	ASTGTGPYEQY
TRBV7-6	ASSPDRGLKETQY
TRBV4-1	ASSHHPGRDYEQY
TRBV27	ASSLSPTSTDTQY
TRBV9	ASSPEGEGNTEAF
TRBV29-1	SVDVRGQGNTIY
TRBV19	ASSSRDNNEQF
TRBV13	ASSSLLDLKETQY
TRBV14	ASSLSLESEQY
TRBV7-9	ASSPTGGAYEQY
TRBV20-1	SARARDTQY
TRBV28	ASSSFHIGGFTYEQY
TRBV10-3	AINSGGDEAF
TRBV28	ASSPLASGRAVTDTQY
TRBV19	ASSTGIPRGNTEAF
TRBV11-3	ASSRPTSGVYEQY
TRBV11-1	ASSLGGQGWDEQF
TRBV27	ASATETYEQY